This is a list of T cell receptor beta chains from one sample in a study of T cell repertoires in cytomegalovirus infection. These receptors are not linked to any known antigen. TCRdb recomputed calls from the reads with MiXCR, one row per CDR3 protein. Of 570,000 or so distinct CDR3 sequences in the sample, almost 40% were seen once. The sample here was cultured PBMCs, taken from culture after CMV antigen stimulation. The receptors come from a human donor in good health (CMV status not recorded). Some clones in this sample may be carry-over from other donors' samples. Each CDR3 is given with its conserved first and last residue. The D gene is left open where the match is weak. The size of a clone is reported for some rows only, either as once, few or many, or as a class for expanded clones.

TRBJ2-2 TRBD1 - TRBV7-6 TGTGCCAGCAGCTTAGCGACAGGGGCACCGTTTTTT CASSLATGAPFF
TRBJ1-5 - - TRBV6-5 TGTGCCAGCAGTTCTGTCCGTTCGGGGGAGGGCTATCAGCCCCAGCATTTT CASSSVRSGEGYQPQHF
TRBJ2-5 TRBD1 - TRBV6-6 TGTGCCAGCACGAGACAGGGGGCGCGAGGAGAGACCCAGTACTTC CASTRQGARGETQYF
TRBJ2-5 - - TRBV7-2 TGTGCCAGCAGCCCGAGGGACAATTCGGAGACCCAGTACTTC CASSPRDNSETQYF
TRBJ1-3 - - TRBV5-4 TGTGCCAGCAGCCCTGGGGTGTACTGGCGGGATCACTCTGGAAACACCATATATTTT CASSPGVYWRDHSGNTIYF
TRBJ2-7 - - TRBV7-8 TGTGCCAGCAGCTTAGCCCCCGAATACGAGCAGTACTTC CASSLAPEYEQYF
TRBJ2-1 - - TRBV7-8 TGTGCCAGCTCCTCATCGTTCTACAATGAGCAGTTCTTC CASSSSFYNEQFF
TRBJ2-1 - - TRBV19 TGTGCCACCCAGGGGAGCTCCTACAATGAGCAGTTCTTC CATQGSSYNEQFF
TRBJ2-7 TRBD1 few TRBV7-9 TGTGCCAGCAGCCCCACTCCACAGGGGTTCTACGAGCAGTACTTC CASSPTPQGFYEQYF
TRBJ2-2 TRBD2 - TRBV11-3 TGTGCCAGCAGCTTGGCTAGCGGATTGAACACCGGGGAGCTGTTTTTT CASSLASGLNTGELFF
TRBJ1-2 TRBD1 - TRBV7-2 TGTGCCAGCAGCCAGAGGACAGGGCGGGGAGGCTACACCTTC CASSQRTGRGGYTF
TRBJ2-7 - - TRBV5-8 TGTGCCAGCAGCGTAGGGACCGTACAGTACTTC CASSVGTVQYF
TRBJ1-2 - many TRBV7-8 TGTGCCAGCAGCTTTCGGGGTGTGGATGGCTACACCTTC CASSFRGVDGYTF
TRBJ2-1 TRBD1 few TRBV27 TGTGCCAGCAGGTCGTGGGACAGGGGTTTAAAGTTCTTC CASRSWDRGLKFF
TRBJ2-1 - - TRBV5-6 TGTGCCAGCAGCTTGCAGGCCTCAACCTACAATGAGCAGTTCTTC CASSLQASTYNEQFF
TRBJ2-3 - - TRBV6-6 TGTGCCAGCACCGACGTAGCCTACAGCACAGATACGCAGTATTTT CASTDVAYSTDTQYF
TRBJ1-2 - - TRBV5-1 TGCGCCAGCAGCTTGGCACAGGAGGCCCGATACACCTTC CASSLAQEARYTF
TRBJ2-7 - - TRBV7-2 TGTGCCAGCAGCTTTTCAAGGTCAGGGCTTTTGAGCTCCTACGAGCAGTACTTC CASSFSRSGLLSSYEQYF
TRBJ2-7 - - TRBV7-8 TGTGCCAGCAGCCTGGAGCCAGCTAGCTCCTACGAGCAGTACTTC CASSLEPASSYEQYF
TRBJ2-7 - many TRBV7-6 TGTGCCAGCAGCTTAAGTTCCGCGGGCTCCTACGAGCAGTACTTC CASSLSSAGSYEQYF
TRBJ1-2 TRBD1 - TRBV19 TGTGCCAGTAGACAGGGGGAAGGCTATGGCTACACCTTC CASRQGEGYGYTF
TRBJ2-3 TRBD2 - TRBV5-1 TGCGCCAGCAGCTTTGGCAGCGGGAGTAAAGATACGCAGTATTTT CASSFGSGSKDTQYF